One sample yielded the 25 T cell receptor beta chains listed below, sequenced in a study of blood T cell repertoires in COVID-19. Generated by immunoSEQ multiplex PCR, the TCRdb table keeps only in-frame clones and is missing some. Of about 240,000 clones in the sample, approximately 86% were seen once. The sequenced material came from PBMCs or T cells enriched from blood (not recorded which). The receptors were sampled from a woman between 40 and 50 years old with acute COVID-19.

This clone appeared a few times. V usage is TRBV7-9 and J usage is TRBJ2-3, with D possibly matching TRBD2 (5 bases). The length of the CDR3 is 15 residues. Germline V gene sequence: CDR1 SEHNR, CDR2 FQNEAQ (reference sequence). Trimming cost V 4 bases and J 2 bases, with 13 bases left between them. The CDR3 here is CASSSPAGITDTQYF. CDR3 bases: TGTGCCAGCAGCTCCCCGGCGGGTATCACAGATACGCAGTATTTT.

This chain links TRBV2 with TRBJ2-7, with 9 bases matching TRBD2. The CDR3 is 13 amino acids. CDR1 is SNHLY and CDR2 is FYNNEI in the germline V gene. The J segment lost 5 bases and the V segment lost 11 bases, leaving 10 bases of the junction unmatched. In nucleotides, the CDR3 is TGTGCCGGATCTTTAGCGGGAGTAGACGAGCAGTACTTC. This gives the protein CAGSLAGVDEQYF.

The chain employs TRBV21-1 and TRBJ1-4; the table's D call, TRBD1, was not checked against the DNA. TRBV21-1 is a known pseudogene. CDR3 size: 15 residues. The CDR3, as DNA: TGTGCCAGCAGCAACGGACAGGGGGCCGGTGAAAAACTGTTTTTT. Its translation is CASSNGQGAGEKLFF.

This chain uses TRBV5-1 with TRBJ2-6; 8 bases align to TRBD1. After removal of 3 bases from V and 3 bases from J, the junction contained 5 bases not matched to a gene. The CDR3 is 16 residues long. Looked up from germline, CDR1 is SGHRS and CDR2 is YFSETQ. The CDR3 nucleotides are TGCGCCAGCAGCTCCGGTGACAGGGGTGGGGCCAACGTCCTGACTTTC. Its translation: CASSSGDRGGANVLTF.

This chain joins TRBV14 and TRBJ1-1; D remains unclear. CDR1 and CDR2 from the germline V gene are SGHDN and FVKESK. Trimming left V 4 bases short and J 3 bases short, with 9 bases between. CDR3 size: 13 residues. This chain's CDR3 is CASSRRRDTEAFF. The DNA for the CDR3 is TGTGCCAGCAGCCGCAGGCGAGACACTGAAGCTTTCTTT. Filled out from reference TRBV14 and TRBJ1-1, the complete variable domain reads EAGVTQFPSHSVIEKGQTVTLRCDPISGHDNLYWYRRVMGKEIKFLLHFVKESKQDESGMPNNRFLAERTGGTYSTLKVQPAELEDSGVYFCASSRRRDTEAFFGQGTRLTVV.

V is TRBV7-9 and J is TRBJ2-1, with 12 bases fitting TRBD2. The CDR3 loop spans 16 amino acids. Germline lookup yields CDR1 SEHNR and CDR2 FQNEAQ (reference sequence). With 0 bases clipped from V and 4 bases from J, the junction kept 1 base outside the gene matches. The CDR3 bases are TGTGCCAGCAGCTTAGCACTAGCGGGAGGTTACAATGAGCAGTTCTTC. As protein: CASSLALAGGYNEQFF.

The J gene is TRBJ1-2, the V gene TRBV19, with 9 bases identical to TRBD1. CDR1 and CDR2 from the germline V gene are LNHDA and SQIVND (reference sequence). The CDR3 consists of 14 residues. The trim removed 6 bases at V and 5 bases at J, leaving 7 bases unmatched. CDR3 region: CASRDRGQRYGYTF. In DNA form, the CDR3 reads TGTGCCAGTAGGGACAGGGGACAGCGGTATGGCTACACCTTC.

The chain recombines TRBV7-6 with TRBJ2-2; D ambiguous. Trimming took 2 bases from V and 2 from J, leaving 12 bases between them. The CDR3 runs to 16 residues. CDR1 and CDR2 from the germline V gene are SGHVS and FNYEAQ. The CDR3 nucleotides read TGTGCCAGCAGCTTAAACTTTTTGAGAAACACCGGGGAGCTGTTTTTT. Protein: CASSLNFLRNTGELFF.

This chain links TRBV7-6 with TRBJ2-3; possible D gene TRBD2, 5 bases. From germline, CDR1 is SGHVS and CDR2 FNYEAQ. V gave up 2 bases and J gave up 0 bases, with 15 bases separating them. The CDR3 loop spans 17 amino acids. The chain's CDR3 is CASSLRARVLSTDTQYF. Here the CDR3 DNA reads TGTGCCAGCAGCTTACGAGCGCGGGTCCTTAGCACAGATACGCAGTATTTT.

This chain uses TRBV7-8 with TRBJ1-1, with 7 bases aligning to TRBD1. J lost 6 bases, V lost 4 bases, and 5 bases had no gene match. CDR1 SGHVS and CDR2 FQNEAQ come from the germline V gene. The CDR3 runs 13 residues. CDR3 amino acids: CASSSRQGPEAFF. The CDR3, as DNA: TGTGCCAGCAGCTCTCGACAGGGCCCTGAAGCTTTCTTT.

J is TRBJ2-3 and V is TRBV7-2; no reliable D call. V gave up 3 bases and J gave up 4 bases, with 11 bases separating them. The CDR3 is 14 amino acids. Germline V lookup: CDR1 SGHTA, CDR2 FQGNSA. The CDR3 loop is CASSLDRRADTQYF. CDR3 nucleotide sequence: TGTGCCAGCAGCTTGGATCGACGGGCAGATACGCAGTATTTT.

This clone was seen only once. The chain employs TRBV7-9 and TRBJ2-5; D possibly corresponds to TRBD2 (5 bases). Germline CDR1 SEHNR, CDR2 FQNEAQ (reference sequence). CDR3 length equals 14 residues. V shed 5 bases and J shed 4 bases, with 14 bases lying between them. The CDR3 DNA follows: TGTGCCAGCAGCCTCGACGGGAACCCAGAGACCCAGTACTTC. Amino acids: CASSLDGNPETQYF.

The chain has TRBV29-1 and TRBJ1-2; TRBD1 agrees at 8 bases. The germline gives CDR1 SQVTM, CDR2 ANQGSEA. This CDR3 contains 14 residues. Trimming cost V 2 bases and J 6 bases; bases outside gene matches: 8. The CDR3 DNA reads TGCAGCGTTGAATTATCAGGGGGCGCTAATGGCTACACCTTC. Its translation is CSVELSGGANGYTF.

The chain employs TRBV5-1 and TRBJ1-2; D is perhaps TRBD1 (6 bases). This CDR3 contains 15 residues. The germline V gene has CDR1 SGHRS and CDR2 YFSETQ. Trimming left V 4 bases short and J 4 bases short, with 17 bases between. CDR3 amino acids: CASSPGTPLFYGYTF. CDR3 coding DNA: TGCGCCAGCAGCCCCGGGACACCACTTTTCTATGGCTACACCTTC.

This clone has just a few counts. This chain joins TRBV6-2 or TRBV6-3 and TRBJ2-1; the D gene is possibly TRBD1 (6 bases). Trimming pared 4 bases from V and 5 bases from J, leaving 9 bases between. The CDR3 is made up of 13 amino acids. Germline V CDR1 and CDR2: MNHEY, SVGEGT. The DNA for the CDR3 is TGTGCCAGCAGTTTCGGACAGAACAATGAGCAGTTCTTC. Translating gives CASSFGQNNEQFF.

The chain carries TRBV4-1 and TRBJ2-2, with 8 bases fitting TRBD2. In germline, CDR1 is MGHRA, CDR2 YSYEKL. The V gene end was trimmed by 2 bases and the J gene end by 5 bases; junction bases not matched to a gene: 16. The CDR3 sequence is 19 residues long. In nucleotides, the CDR3 is TGCGCCAGCAGCCAAAGGACAACCACCGGGACTAGAGTAACCGGGGAGCTGTTTTTT. It is translated as CASSQRTTTGTRVTGELFF.

CDR3 residues: CASSRVRGSYNEQFF. The CDR3 DNA reads TGTGCCAGCAGCCGTGTTCGGGGCTCCTACAATGAGCAGTTCTTC. The chain carries TRBV6-5 and TRBJ2-1; possible D gene TRBD2, 5 bases. V was trimmed by 6 bases and J by 0 bases, leaving 12 bases between them. Germline CDR1 MNHEY, CDR2 SVGAGI. The CDR3 length is 15 residues.

The V gene is TRBV11-2, the J gene TRBJ2-3, with D perhaps TRBD2 (6 bases). The CDR3 sequence is 12 residues long. The V and J ends lost 11 bases and 0 bases respectively, with 9 bases between them. Per germline, CDR1 SGHAT and CDR2 FQNNGV. The CDR3 coding sequence is TGTGCCTCGGGGACTAGCACAGATACGCAGTATTTT. This translates into CASGTSTDTQYF.

The chain uses TRBV29-1 and TRBJ2-7, with D possibly matching TRBD1 (6 bases). CDR1 is SQVTM, CDR2 ANQGSEA, per germline. V lost 4 bases to trimming and J lost 0 bases, with 10 bases between them. This CDR3 contains 13 residues. The CDR3 coding sequence is TGCAGCGTTGGGACAGCGAGCTCCTACGAGCAGTACTTC. Its protein product is CSVGTASSYEQYF.

The rearrangement links TRBV5-4 to TRBJ2-3, with 11 bases aligning to TRBD1. V was clipped by 4 bases and J by 4 bases; unmatched bases: 8. Germline CDR1 is SGHNT and CDR2 is YYREEE (reference sequence). The CDR3 runs to 16 residues. CDR3 nucleotides: TGTGCCAGCAGCCAAGGACAGGGGGCGCTTGCAGATACGCAGTATTTT. Its protein product is CASSQGQGALADTQYF. Full variable domain (remainder filled in from reference TRBV5-4 and TRBJ2-3): ETGVTQSPTHLIKTRGQQVTLRCSSQSGHNTVSWYQQALGQGPQFIFQYYREEENGRGNFPPRFSGLQFPNYSSELNVNALELDDSALYLCASSQGQGALADTQYFGPGTRLTVL.

This chain joins TRBV11-1 and TRBJ2-1, with a weak D call TRBD1 (8 bases). Looked up from germline, CDR1 is SGHAT and CDR2 is FQDESV (reference sequence). V was pared by 5 bases and J by 5 bases, with 16 bases between. There are 15 residues in the CDR3. CDR3: CASSPGQGGNNEQFF. In DNA form, the CDR3 reads TGTGCCAGCAGCCCCGGACAGGGAGGGAACAATGAGCAGTTCTTC.

This chain uses TRBV12-3 or TRBV12-4 with TRBJ2-1, with D maybe TRBD1 (7 bases). The CDR3 runs to 13 residues. V was pared by 6 bases and J by 10 bases, with 16 bases between. The CDR3 DNA reads TGTGCCAGCAGATCGGACAGGCGGGGAGAGCAGTTCTTC. Protein: CASRSDRRGEQFF.

The rearrangement uses TRBV9 and TRBJ2-5, with TRBD2 identical over 9 bases. V shed 0 bases and J 2 bases; nucleotides not matched to a gene: 2. The CDR3 covers 15 residues. In germline, CDR1 is SGDLS, CDR2 YYNGEE. The chain's CDR3 is CASSVEGLAQETQYF. DNA for the CDR3: TGTGCCAGCAGCGTAGAAGGACTAGCGCAAGAGACCCAGTACTTC. Using reference TRBV9 and TRBJ2-5 for the parts outside the CDR3, the full variable domain is DSGVTQTPKHLITATGQRVTLRCSPRSGDLSVYWYQQSLDQGLQFLIQYYNGEERAKGNILERFSAQQFPDLHSELNLSSLELGDSALYFCASSVEGLAQETQYFGPGTRLLVL.

The chain is built from TRBV9 and TRBJ2-7; 13 bases fit TRBD2. Germline trimming cut 4 bases from V and 0 bases from J; bases unmatched to any gene: 1. The CDR3 is made up of 15 amino acids. Germline V gene data show CDR1 as SGDLS and CDR2 as YYNGEE. CDR3 in amino acids: CASSTSGRASYEQYF. The CDR3 DNA is TGTGCCAGCAGCACTAGCGGGAGGGCCTCCTACGAGCAGTACTTC.

The chain employs TRBV6-1 and TRBJ1-4; 8 nucleotides match TRBD1. Trimming took 0 bases from V and 5 from J; bases not matched to a gene: 5. The CDR3 consists of 16 residues. Germline CDR1 is MNHNS and CDR2 is SASEGT. CDR3 loop: CASSEAGQGPNEKLFF. The CDR3 DNA follows: TGTGCCAGCAGTGAAGCCGGACAGGGTCCCAATGAAAAACTGTTTTTT.